The sequence of this TCR beta chain was determined in a study of regulatory T cells in long-lasting Graves disease. Building of the TCR beta libraries involved iRepertoire HTBI primers and Arm-PCR of CDR3 regions. TCRdb passed the multiplex PCR reads through MiXCR, listing each CDR3 protein once. This sample has under 450,000 distinct CDR3 sequences, with approximately 10% found just once. The time point: newly diagnosed GD, antithyroid drugs for less than 3 months. The TCR library was prepared using RNA isolated from PBMCs. The trim removed 1 base at V and 2 bases at J, leaving 4 bases unmatched. CDR3 length equals 16 residues. Germline V gene data show CDR1 as SGHTA and CDR2 as FQGTGA. In this sample, this clonotype turned up many times. These sequences were also reported in another study, on T cells in Graves' hyperthyroidism and ophthalmopathy. From that second work: A set of HTBI primers served as the primers for a first-round RT-PCR of the TCR CDR3. For ophthalmopathy, model prediction preceded onset by a median about 6 months.

The chain joins TRBV7-3 to TRBJ2-2, with TRBD2 matching over 7 bases. This TCR came from a woman aged 18-30 years with Graves disease. The specimen comprised peripheral blood mononuclear cells (PBMCs), sampled at new diagnosis, from a patient treated with antithyroid drugs. CDR3 nucleotide sequence: TGTGCCAGCAGCTTAAGTGCGGGACTAAACACCGGGGAGCTGTTTTTT. This codes for CASSLSAGLNTGELFF.